This T cell receptor beta chain was profiled in a study of cytomegalovirus exposure and HLA in healthy donors. Study observations and caveats: The productive fraction for most TCR beta V segments was about 87% or about 30% in an earlier analysis. A later analysis found common viral pathogens apparently linked to several of the most significant clusters.

Regarding this clone: No antigen is known for it.

The study ran its PCR with 60 Vbeta and 13 Jbeta primers. The assay was immunoSEQ multiplex PCR, and TCRdb's table has in-frame clones only and misses some. The top ten clones hold under 2.5% of a sample with about 180,000 clones, about 77% of them seen once. The sequence was obtained from a man aged 55-75 years in good health and CMV-seronegative. Specimen: PBMCs.

In DNA, the CDR3 is TGTGCCAGAGGGGGCGCATATGGCTACACCTTC. Translated: CARGGAYGYTF. This chain uses TRBV2 with TRBJ1-2, with 7 bases lining up with TRBD1. This CDR3 has 11 residues. Germline CDR1 is SNHLY and CDR2 is FYNNEI. The ends lost 9 bases at V and 5 bases at J; junction bases unmatched: 3.